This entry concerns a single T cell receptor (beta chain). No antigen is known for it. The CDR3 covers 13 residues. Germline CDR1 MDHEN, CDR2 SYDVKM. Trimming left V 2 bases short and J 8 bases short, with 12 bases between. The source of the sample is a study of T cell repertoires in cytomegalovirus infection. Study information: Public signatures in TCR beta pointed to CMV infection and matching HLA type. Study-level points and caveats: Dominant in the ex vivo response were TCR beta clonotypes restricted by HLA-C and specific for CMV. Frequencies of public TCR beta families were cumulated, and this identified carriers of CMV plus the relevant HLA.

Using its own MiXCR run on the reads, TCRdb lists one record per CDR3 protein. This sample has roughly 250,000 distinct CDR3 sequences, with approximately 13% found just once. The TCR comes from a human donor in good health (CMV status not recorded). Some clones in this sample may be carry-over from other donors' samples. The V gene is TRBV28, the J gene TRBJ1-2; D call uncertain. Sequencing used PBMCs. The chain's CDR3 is CASSLMIGSGYTF. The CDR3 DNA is TGTGCCAGCAGTTTAATGATAGGGAGCGGCTACACCTTC.